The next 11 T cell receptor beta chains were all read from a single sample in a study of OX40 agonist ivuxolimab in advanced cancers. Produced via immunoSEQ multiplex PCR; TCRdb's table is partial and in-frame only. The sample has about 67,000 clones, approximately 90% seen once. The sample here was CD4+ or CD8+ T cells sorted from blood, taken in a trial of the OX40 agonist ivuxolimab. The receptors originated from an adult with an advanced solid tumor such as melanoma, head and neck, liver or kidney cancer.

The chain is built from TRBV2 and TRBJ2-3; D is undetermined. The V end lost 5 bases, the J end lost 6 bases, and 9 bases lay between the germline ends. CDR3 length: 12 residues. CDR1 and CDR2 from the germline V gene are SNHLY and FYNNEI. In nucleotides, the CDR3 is TGTGCCAGCAGTCAATCACTGGATACGCAGTATTTT. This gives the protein CASSQSLDTQYF.

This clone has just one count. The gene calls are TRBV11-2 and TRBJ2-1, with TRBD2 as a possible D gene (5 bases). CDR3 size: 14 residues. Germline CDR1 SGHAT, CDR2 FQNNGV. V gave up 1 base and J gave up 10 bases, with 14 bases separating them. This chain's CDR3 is CASSLAPRDREQFF. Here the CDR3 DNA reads TGTGCCAGCAGCTTAGCACCCCGGGATAGGGAGCAGTTCTTC.

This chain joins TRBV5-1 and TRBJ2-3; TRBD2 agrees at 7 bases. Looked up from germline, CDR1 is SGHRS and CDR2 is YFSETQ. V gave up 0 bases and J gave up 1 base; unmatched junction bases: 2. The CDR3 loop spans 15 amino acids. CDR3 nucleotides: TGCGCCAGCAGCTTGGGTCTAGCGGGCACAGATACGCAGTATTTT. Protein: CASSLGLAGTDTQYF.

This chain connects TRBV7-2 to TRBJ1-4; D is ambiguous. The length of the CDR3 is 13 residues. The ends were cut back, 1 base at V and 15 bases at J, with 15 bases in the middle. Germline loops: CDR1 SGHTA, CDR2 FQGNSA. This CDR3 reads CASSLVDQKSLFF. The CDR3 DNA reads TGTGCCAGCAGCTTAGTAGACCAGAAGTCGTTGTTTTTT.

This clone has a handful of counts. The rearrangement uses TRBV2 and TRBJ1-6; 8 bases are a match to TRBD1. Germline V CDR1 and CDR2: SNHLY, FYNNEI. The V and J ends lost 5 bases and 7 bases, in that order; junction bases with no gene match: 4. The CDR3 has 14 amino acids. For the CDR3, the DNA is TGTGCCAGCAGTCTGGACAGGGCGAATTCACCCCTCCACTTT. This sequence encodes CASSLDRANSPLHF.

This CDR3 reads CASSHGTDTEAFF. The CDR3 DNA reads TGCGCCAGCAGCCACGGGACAGACACTGAAGCTTTCTTT. The chain employs TRBV5-1 and TRBJ1-1, with 7 bases that match TRBD1. The CDR3 has 13 residues. Germline V gives CDR1 SGHRS, CDR2 YFSETQ. J was trimmed by 3 bases and V by 4 bases; bases with no gene match: 3.

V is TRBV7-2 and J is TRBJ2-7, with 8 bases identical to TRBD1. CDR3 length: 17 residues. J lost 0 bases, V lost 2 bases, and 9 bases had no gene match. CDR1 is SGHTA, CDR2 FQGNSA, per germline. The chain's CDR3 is CASSLSAGGLPSYEQYF. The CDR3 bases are TGTGCCAGCAGCTTAAGTGCAGGGGGCTTACCCTCCTACGAGCAGTACTTC.

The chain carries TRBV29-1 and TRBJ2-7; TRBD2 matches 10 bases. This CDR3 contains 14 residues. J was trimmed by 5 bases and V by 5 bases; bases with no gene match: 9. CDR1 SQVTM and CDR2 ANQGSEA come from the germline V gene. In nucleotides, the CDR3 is TGCAGCGTTTTAGAGCGGGAGGGCCGCCACGAGCAGTACTTC. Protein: CSVLEREGRHEQYF.

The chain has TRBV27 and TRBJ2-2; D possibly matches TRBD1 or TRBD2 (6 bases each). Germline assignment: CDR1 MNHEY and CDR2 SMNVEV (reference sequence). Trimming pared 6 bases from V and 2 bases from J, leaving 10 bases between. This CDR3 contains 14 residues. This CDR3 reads CASRKGGNTGELFF. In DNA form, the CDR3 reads TGTGCCAGCAGGAAGGGGGGAAACACCGGGGAGCTGTTTTTT.

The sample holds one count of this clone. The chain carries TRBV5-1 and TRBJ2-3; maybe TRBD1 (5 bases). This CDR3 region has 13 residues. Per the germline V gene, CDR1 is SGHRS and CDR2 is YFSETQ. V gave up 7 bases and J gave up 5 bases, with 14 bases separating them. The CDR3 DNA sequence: TGCGCCAGCTACAATCCAGGGAAAGATACGCAGTATTTT. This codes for CASYNPGKDTQYF.

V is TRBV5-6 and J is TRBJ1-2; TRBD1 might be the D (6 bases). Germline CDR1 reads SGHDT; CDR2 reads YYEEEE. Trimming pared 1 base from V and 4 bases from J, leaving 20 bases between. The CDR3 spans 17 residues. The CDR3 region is CASSLYRQGLGVYGYTF. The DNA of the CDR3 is TGTGCCAGCAGCTTGTATCGCCAGGGGCTAGGAGTCTATGGCTACACCTTC. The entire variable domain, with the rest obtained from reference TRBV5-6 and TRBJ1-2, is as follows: DAGVTQSPTHLIKTRGQQVTLRCSPKSGHDTVSWYQQALGQGPQFIFQYYEEEERQRGNFPDRFSGHQFPNYSSELNVNALLLGDSALYLCASSLYRQGLGVYGYTFGSGTRLTVV.